This T cell receptor (beta chain) was recorded in a study of blood T cell repertoires in COVID-19. Study-wide context: The United States, Italy and Spain provided the acute and convalescent COVID-19 samples. Nucleic acid was either cDNA or gDNA, and it came from T cells, B-cell-depleted T cells, or PBMCs.

In the original workflow: Estimated nucleated cell counts came from reference gene primer amplification. TCRdb's copy holds only in-frame clones and misses some; the assay was immunoSEQ multiplex PCR. V, J and clone size are those of that table, while D and trimming were read from the DNA. The sample lists 210,000 or so clones, about 83% occurring once. Seattle's enrolled individuals joined amid active infection and were then monitored longitudinally. This clone was found many times. The receptor was derived from a woman aged 25 to 39 with COVID-19, enrolled during active disease. Sample: peripheral blood.

CDR3 sequence (DNA): TGTGCCAGCAGTTACTCACAGACTAGCGGGAGGGCCTACGAGCAGTACTTC. Its protein product is CASSYSQTSGRAYEQYF. The J gene is TRBJ2-7, the V gene TRBV6-2 or TRBV6-3, with 14 bases fitting TRBD2. CDR1 is MNHEY and CDR2 is SVGEGT in the germline V gene. V lost 0 bases, J lost 2 bases, and 3 bases stayed unmatched. This CDR3 contains 17 residues.